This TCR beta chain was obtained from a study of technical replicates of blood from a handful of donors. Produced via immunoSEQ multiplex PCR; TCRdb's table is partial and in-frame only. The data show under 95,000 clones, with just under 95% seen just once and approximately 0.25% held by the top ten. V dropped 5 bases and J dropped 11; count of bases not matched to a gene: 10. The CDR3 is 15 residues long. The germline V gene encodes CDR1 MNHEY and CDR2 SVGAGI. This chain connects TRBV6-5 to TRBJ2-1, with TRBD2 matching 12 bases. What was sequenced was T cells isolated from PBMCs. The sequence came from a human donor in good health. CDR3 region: CASSLLGLAGHQQFF. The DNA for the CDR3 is TGTGCCAGCAGTCTCCTTGGACTAGCGGGACACCAGCAGTTCTTC.